This TCR beta chain was documented in a study of T cells of healthy individuals. TCRdb processed the 5' RACE reads anew with MiXCR; each CDR3 protein has one entry. The sample holds tens of thousands of distinct CDR3 sequences, about 5% seen once. This clonotype has ten or more counts. This TCR came from a female donor in good health.

CDR3 amino acids: CASSLSDTEAFF. In DNA form, the CDR3 reads TGTGCCAGCAGTTTAAGCGATACTGAAGCTTTCTTT. V is TRBV28 and J is TRBJ1-1; D remains unclear. V was trimmed by 2 bases and J by 5 bases, leaving 6 bases between them. Germline V gives CDR1 MDHEN, CDR2 SYDVKM. The CDR3 runs 12 residues. Full variable domain (rest looked up from reference TRBV28 and TRBJ1-1): DVKVTQSSRYLVKRTGEKVFLECVQDMDHENMFWYRQDPGLGLRLIYFSYDVKMKEKGDIPEGYSVSREKKERFSLILESASTNQTSMYLCASSLSDTEAFFGQGTRLTVV.